This is a list of T cell receptor beta chains from one sample in a study of blood T cell repertoires in COVID-19. Only in-frame clones appear in the TCRdb table, and some are missing; sequencing was by immunoSEQ multiplex PCR. The repertoire consists of 250,000 to 350,000 clones, with roughly 88% occurring once and the leading ten covering around 2.9%. The source material was peripheral blood. Receptor source: a woman younger than 45 with active or convalescent COVID-19. CDR3s leave out the opening cysteine and the closing phenylalanine or tryptophan.

v_gene	j_gene	CDR3aa
TRBV6-5	TRBJ2-1	ASSYDRANEQF
TRBV4-2	TRBJ1-6	ASSGSSGSSYNSPLH
TRBV10-3	TRBJ1-4	AISESGTPLGGEKLF
TRBV6-1	TRBJ1-3	ASSESTGSGNTIY
TRBV6-1	TRBJ2-5	ASSEFGTGGGSQETQY
TRBV6-5	TRBJ1-2	ASTPGGGPLYGYT
TRBV5-6	TRBJ1-2	ASSKQGLPAGGYT
TRBV28	TRBJ1-5	ASRTGINQPQH
TRBV9	TRBJ2-1	ASSVGTTNSYNEQF
TRBV6-5	TRBJ1-1	ASSRPGQGRTEAF
TRBV4-2	TRBJ2-3	ASSQGTSGGAADTQY
TRBV6-8	TRBJ1-1	GWDSSKGTEAF
TRBV28	TRBJ1-4	ASSFLAGKLF
TRBV6-5	TRBJ2-3	ASRPGGTDTQY
TRBV30	TRBJ2-7	AWNRQGTTYEQY
TRBV7-2	TRBJ2-1	ASSLTSQRGGYNEQF
TRBV30	TRBJ1-2	AWSAGGSYGYT
TRBV15	TRBJ2-2	ATSRGRGNGELF
TRBV19	TRBJ1-1	ASSILTGTTEAF
TRBV29-1	TRBJ1-1	SAWTGVNTEAF
TRBV4-2	TRBJ1-1	ASSQAGNMNTEAF
TRBV10-3	TRBJ2-4	ATTNSGTEVDRY
TRBV15	TRBJ2-3	ATSKAGTDTQY
TRBV5-4	TRBJ2-3	ASSLDGGGTDTQY
TRBV7-3	TRBJ1-5	ASSPPFTGGLYFCNQPQH
TRBV6-1	TRBJ2-3	ASSERGYTDTQY
TRBV6-1	TRBJ1-4	ASSEVAHGWGGEKLF
TRBV5-1	TRBJ2-5	ASREGGVETQY
TRBV19	TRBJ1-4	ASSRRVPGQGVTNEKLF
TRBV11-1	TRBJ2-3	ASRRGSGSTDTQY